The source of this TCR beta chain is a study of CD8 T cells in ankylosing spondylitis. Points from the study as a whole: Characteristic, it appeared, of ankylosing spondylitis blood was a TCR beta motif of eight highly homologous variants. Reports of some motif variants in reactive arthritis synovial fluid and blood predate this one. Disease-linked clones reportedly showed significant enrichment in matched ankylosing spondylitis synovial fluid. CD8+ by phenotype, disease-linked clones were relatively rare in peripheral blood.

This clonotype came up a few times. The antigen remains undetermined. The V gene's germline CDR1 is SGHNT and CDR2 YYREEE (reference sequence). Losses at the gene ends were 4 bases for V and 3 bases for J; bases not matched to a gene: 6. The CDR3 consists of 15 residues. Generation of TCR beta libraries employed quantitative 5'-RACE incorporating molecular barcodes. Each CDR3 protein gets one entry after TCRdb re-called the 5' RACE reads with MiXCR. This repertoire shows some 800,000 distinct CDR3 sequences, 12% found once; its top ten account for more than 0.5%. This sequence was found in a male donor with ankylosing spondylitis. This chain uses TRBV5-4 with TRBJ2-5; 10 positions match TRBD2. The sample consisted of blood, either unsorted or a sorted T cell fraction (not recorded which). The CDR3 DNA is TGTGCCAGCAGCCGAGGACTAGCGGTGAAAGAGACCCAGTACTTC. Its protein product is CASSRGLAVKETQYF.